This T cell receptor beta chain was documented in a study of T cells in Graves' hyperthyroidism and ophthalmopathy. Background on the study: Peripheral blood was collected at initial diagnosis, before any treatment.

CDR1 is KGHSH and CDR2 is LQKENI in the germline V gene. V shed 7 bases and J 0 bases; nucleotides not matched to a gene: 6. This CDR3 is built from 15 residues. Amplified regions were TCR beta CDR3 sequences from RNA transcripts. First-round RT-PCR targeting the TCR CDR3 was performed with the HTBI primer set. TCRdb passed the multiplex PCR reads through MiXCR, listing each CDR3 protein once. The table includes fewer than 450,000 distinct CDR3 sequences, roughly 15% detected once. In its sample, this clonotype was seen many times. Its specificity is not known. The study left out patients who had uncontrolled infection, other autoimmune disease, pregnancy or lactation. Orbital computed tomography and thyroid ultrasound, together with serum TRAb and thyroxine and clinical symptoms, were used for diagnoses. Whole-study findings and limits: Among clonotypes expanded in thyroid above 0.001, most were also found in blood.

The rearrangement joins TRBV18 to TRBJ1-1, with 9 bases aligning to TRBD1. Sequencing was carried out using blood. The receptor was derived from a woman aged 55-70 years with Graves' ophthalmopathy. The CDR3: CASFAGTGLNTEAFF. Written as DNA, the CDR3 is TGTGCCAGCTTTGCCGGGACAGGGCTGAACACTGAAGCTTTCTTT.